The 28 T cell receptor beta chains given below trace back to one sample, sequenced in a study of T cell responses to AZD1222 COVID-19 vaccine (dated by TCRdb to about 2021). Library generation was performed with the immunoSEQ multiplex PCR assay. TCRdb re-hosts the immuneACCESS table, in-frame sequences only. Its copies lack some clones; in the studies checked, an unresolved V gene accounts for under half of them, and the cause for the rest is not known. The sample records approximately 130,000 clones, around 90% of which are singletons. The top ten clonotypes cover 5% to 6% of the sample. The sample's time point label, in plain terms: about 28 days (+/-7) after the second vaccine dose. The source was peripheral blood, collected 28 days after the second AZD1222 dose. The receptors originated from an adult who received the AZD1222 COVID-19 vaccine.

The J gene is TRBJ1-5, the V gene TRBV19; D is unclear. V dropped 8 bases and J dropped 4 bases, with 9 bases sitting between them. Per the germline V gene, CDR1 is LNHDA and CDR2 is SQIVND (reference sequence). There are 12 residues in the CDR3. CDR3 protein: CASSLSNQPQHF. The CDR3 bases are TGTGCCAGTTCGCTTTCTAATCAGCCCCAGCATTTT.

This chain connects TRBV5-1 to TRBJ2-1, with D tentatively TRBD1 (6 bases). Germline V gives CDR1 SGHRS, CDR2 YFSETQ. CDR3 size: 14 residues. V was pared by 2 bases and J by 7 bases, with 13 bases between. The CDR3 sequence: CASSFGAQGNEQFF. CDR3 bases: TGCGCCAGCAGCTTTGGCGCACAGGGAAATGAGCAGTTCTTC.

The chain carries TRBV28 and TRBJ2-1, with TRBD1 as a possible D gene (5 bases). Germline V gene data show CDR1 as MDHEN and CDR2 as SYDVKM. The V end was cut by 3 bases, the J end by 1 base, with 7 bases between. The CDR3 runs to 14 residues. The CDR3 sequence is CASSLGQSYNEQFF. The CDR3 DNA sequence: TGTGCCAGCAGTTTGGGGCAGTCCTACAATGAGCAGTTCTTC.

The CDR3 nucleotides read TGTGCCACCAGCCCGAGGCAGGGGGCAGGTTTTGAAAAACTGTTTTTT. It specifies CATSPRQGAGFEKLFF. J is TRBJ1-4 and V is TRBV15; 8 nucleotides line up with TRBD1. This CDR3 comprises 16 residues. The ends lost 5 bases at V and 7 bases at J; junction bases unmatched: 12. The germline CDR1 and CDR2 sequences are LNHNV and YYDKDF (reference sequence).

V is TRBV5-4 and J is TRBJ2-5; D ambiguous. The CDR3 contains 14 residues. Germline CDR1 is SGHNT and CDR2 is YYREEE (reference sequence). V lost 4 bases and J lost 0, with 10 bases in between. CDR3 region: CASSLRLDQETQYF. The CDR3, as DNA: TGTGCCAGCAGCCTCAGACTGGACCAAGAGACCCAGTACTTC.

The V and J genes are TRBV4-2 and TRBJ1-5, with 7 positions matching TRBD1. J gave up 3 bases and V 3 bases, and 8 bases lay outside the gene matches. Germline V gene data show CDR1 as LGHNA and CDR2 as YNFKEQ. The CDR3 totals 16 residues. The CDR3, as DNA: TGTGCCAGCAGCCAGGTAATCGGGACAGACAATCAGCCCCAGCATTTT. It specifies CASSQVIGTDNQPQHF.

This chain joins TRBV19 and TRBJ1-3; D is uncertain. Trimming shortened V by 5 bases and J by 4 bases, and 15 bases separated the two germline ends. The CDR3 has 15 amino acids. CDR1 LNHDA and CDR2 SQIVND come from the germline V gene (reference sequence). The CDR3 loop is CASSPDSEAGNTIYF. The CDR3 DNA follows: TGTGCCAGTAGTCCGGACTCGGAGGCCGGAAACACCATATATTTT.

The chain has TRBV2 and TRBJ2-7; D is tentatively TRBD1 or TRBD2 (5 bases each). Germline V CDR1 and CDR2: SNHLY, FYNNEI. The CDR3 loop spans 13 amino acids. Trimming cost V 6 bases and J 7 bases, with 16 bases left between them. In DNA, the CDR3 is TGTGCCAGCAGCAGGGACCGGAGCAGAGAGCAGTACTTC. This gives the protein CASSRDRSREQYF.

V is TRBV11-3 and J is TRBJ1-1, with unresolved D. Germline loops: CDR1 SGHNT, CDR2 YENEEA. The V and J ends lost 5 bases and 0 bases respectively, with 7 bases between them. This CDR3 comprises 13 residues. The CDR3 loop reads CASSVTMNTEAFF. DNA of the CDR3: TGTGCCAGCAGCGTCACAATGAACACTGAAGCTTTCTTT. Full variable domain (remainder filled in from reference TRBV11-3 and TRBJ1-1): EAGVVQSPRYKIIEKKQPVAFWCNPISGHNTLYWYLQNLGQGPELLIRYENEEAVDDSQLPKDRFSAERLKGVDSTLKIQPAELGDSAVYLCASSVTMNTEAFFGQGTRLTVV.

The chain is built from TRBV30 and TRBJ1-4; 8 bases match TRBD1. Unmatched junction bases numbered 1, after V lost 1 base and J lost 6 bases. CDR3 length: 13 residues. CDR1 GTSNPN and CDR2 SVGIG come from the germline V gene (reference sequence). The CDR3 protein is CAWSGRGHEKLFF. CDR3 bases: TGTGCCTGGAGTGGCAGGGGGCATGAAAAACTGTTTTTT.

The chain couples TRBV7-6 to TRBJ1-2, with D unresolved. The CDR3 has 10 residues. CDR1 and CDR2 (germline): SGHVS, FNYEAQ. Trimming removed 10 bases from V and 2 bases from J, with 5 bases in between. CDR3 region: CAIDNYGYTF. The DNA for the CDR3 is TGTGCCATCGACAACTATGGCTACACCTTC.

J is TRBJ2-7 and V is TRBV5-6; 9 nucleotides agree with TRBD1. Germline CDR1 is SGHDT and CDR2 is YYEEEE. This CDR3 comprises 17 residues. J was trimmed by 5 bases and V by 1 base; bases with no gene match: 13. CDR3 nucleotides: TGTGCCAGCAGCTTGTCCTATCGACAGGGGGTGAGAGACGAGCAGTACTTC. Translating gives CASSLSYRQGVRDEQYF.

The V gene is TRBV9, the J gene TRBJ1-1; the D is unclear. Germline V gene data show CDR1 as SGDLS and CDR2 as YYNGEE. The V gene lost 0 bases and the J gene lost 3 bases, with 6 bases spanning the gap. This CDR3 has 13 residues. This CDR3 reads CASSVGGYTEAFF. CDR3 coding DNA: TGTGCCAGCAGCGTAGGTGGTTACACTGAAGCTTTCTTT.

The J gene is TRBJ2-1, the V gene TRBV4-2; D is unclear. This CDR3 is 13 amino acids long. Germline loops: CDR1 LGHNA, CDR2 YNFKEQ. Trimming shortened V by 4 bases and J by 4 bases, and 8 bases separated the two germline ends. The CDR3 here is CASSRDSYNEQFF. DNA of the CDR3: TGTGCCAGCAGCCGTGACTCTTACAATGAGCAGTTCTTC.

V gene TRBV7-2 combines with J gene TRBJ1-4; D is perhaps TRBD1 (6 bases). V dropped 3 bases and J dropped 5 bases, with 10 bases sitting between them. The CDR3 sequence is 14 residues long. Germline CDR1 is SGHTA and CDR2 is FQGNSA. CDR3 nucleotide sequence: TGTGCCAGCAGCTTCTACAGGGAAAATGAAAAACTGTTTTTT. It translates to CASSFYRENEKLFF.

The CDR3 DNA reads TGTGCCAGCAGCGTAGTGTCCGGGTCGGACACTGAAGCTTTCTTT. Translated, it gives CASSVVSGSDTEAFF. V is TRBV9 and J is TRBJ1-1; D remains ambiguous. Trimming cost V 0 bases and J 3 bases, with 12 bases left between them. This CDR3 has 15 amino acids. The germline gives CDR1 SGDLS, CDR2 YYNGEE.

This clone was counted a single time. The chain links TRBV5-1 to TRBJ2-5; 9 bases map to TRBD1. Germline V gene lookup returns CDR1 SGHRS and CDR2 YFSETQ. CDR3 size: 15 residues. The trim removed 4 bases at V and 3 bases at J, leaving 7 bases unmatched. The chain's CDR3 is CASSQQGTGKETQYF. CDR3 in DNA: TGCGCCAGCAGCCAGCAAGGGACAGGGAAAGAGACCCAGTACTTC. Full variable domain (outside the CDR3, taken from reference TRBV5-1 and TRBJ2-5): KAGVTQTPRYLIKTRGQQVTLSCSPISGHRSVSWYQQTPGQGLQFLFEYFSETQRNKGNFPGRFSGRQFSNSRSEMNVSTLELGDSALYLCASSQQGTGKETQYFGPGTRLLVL.

The rearrangement links TRBV2 to TRBJ2-7; 7 bases are shared with TRBD1. The CDR3 is 14 amino acids. V shed 6 bases and J 2 bases; nucleotides not matched to a gene: 7. CDR1 SNHLY and CDR2 FYNNEI come from the germline V gene. For the CDR3, the DNA is TGTGCCAGCAGGATAGACAGGGTCCCCTACGAGCAGTACTTC. Protein: CASRIDRVPYEQYF.

This clone was found a few times. The rearrangement uses TRBV4-3 and TRBJ1-1, with D uncertain. Germline loops: CDR1 LGHNA, CDR2 YSLEER. The V end was cut by 4 bases, the J end by 0 bases, with 18 bases between. The CDR3 is made up of 17 amino acids. The CDR3, as DNA: TGCGCCAGCAGCCGAAAACCCGACACAACCATGAACACTGAAGCTTTCTTT. Translation: CASSRKPDTTMNTEAFF.

The rearrangement uses TRBV7-6 and TRBJ2-2, with D unclear. Trimming left V 2 bases short and J 0 bases short, with 7 bases between. This CDR3 is built from 15 residues. The germline V gene encodes CDR1 SGHVS and CDR2 FNYEAQ. DNA for the CDR3: TGTGCCAGCAGCTTATTAGCAACGAACACCGGGGAGCTGTTTTTT. It encodes CASSLLATNTGELFF.

DNA of the CDR3: TGTGCCAGCAGTTTGTATCAGTCTACCGGGTATGTGAGCAATCAGCCCCAGCATTTT. Its translation is CASSLYQSTGYVSNQPQHF. The rearrangement links TRBV28 to TRBJ1-5; D remains unclear. V lost 3 bases and J lost 1, with 22 bases in between. CDR1 and CDR2 (germline): MDHEN, SYDVKM. The CDR3 runs 19 residues.

The chain combines TRBV6-5 with TRBJ1-4; 8 positions match TRBD1. Looked up from germline, CDR1 is MNHEY and CDR2 is SVGAGI. This CDR3 has 15 amino acids. Germline trimming cut 0 bases from V and 6 bases from J; bases unmatched to any gene: 3. CDR3: CASSYSMTGDEKLFF. CDR3 DNA sequence: TGTGCCAGCAGTTACTCCATGACAGGGGATGAAAAACTGTTTTTT.

The chain joins TRBV30 to TRBJ2-2, with TRBD1 matching over 7 bases. Germline CDR1 GTSNPN, CDR2 SVGIG (reference sequence). The CDR3 is made up of 15 amino acids. With V trimmed by 3 bases and J by 0 bases, 4 bases remained unmatched. The DNA of the CDR3 is TGTGCCTGGAGGAGGGGGCCGGCGAACACCGGGGAGCTGTTTTTT. It specifies CAWRRGPANTGELFF.

The chain links TRBV18 to TRBJ1-4; D gene ambiguous. This CDR3 comprises 16 residues. Germline V gene lookup returns CDR1 KGHSH and CDR2 LQKENI. Between the trimmed V and J ends, which lost 0 bases and 6 bases, there was a span of 14 bases. This CDR3 is CASSPPQGSVHEKLFF. The DNA of the CDR3 is TGTGCCAGCTCACCACCTCAAGGATCAGTTCATGAAAAACTGTTTTTT. Full variable domain (remainder filled in from reference TRBV18 and TRBJ1-4): NAGVMQNPRHLVRRRGQEARLRCSPMKGHSHVYWYRQLPEEGLKFMVYLQKENIIDESGMPKERFSAEFPKEGPSILRIQQVVRGDSAAYFCASSPPQGSVHEKLFFGSGTQLSVL.

This chain uses TRBV10-1 with TRBJ2-2; D remains unclear. The germline gives CDR1 WNHNN, CDR2 SYGVQD (reference sequence). V was cut by 2 bases and J by 8 bases, with 9 bases left in between. CDR3 length: 13 amino acids. CDR3 DNA sequence: TGCGCCAGCAGTGAGCCAATTCGGGGGGAGCTGTTTTTT. Encoded protein: CASSEPIRGELFF.

This clone was counted only a few times. This rearrangement joins TRBV18 to TRBJ2-1; 8 nucleotides line up with TRBD2. The CDR3 totals 16 residues. Germline CDR1 reads KGHSH; CDR2 reads LQKENI. Trimming cost V 0 bases and J 4 bases; bases outside gene matches: 5. The CDR3 coding sequence is TGTGCCAGCTCACCACCGAGGCGGGAGGTTTACAATGAGCAGTTCTTC. Translation: CASSPPRREVYNEQFF.

This clone came up once. This rearrangement joins TRBV19 to TRBJ1-3; 7 bases agree with TRBD1. The CDR3 covers 20 residues. CDR1 is LNHDA and CDR2 is SQIVND in the germline V gene (reference sequence). J lost 6 bases, V lost 4 bases, and 24 bases had no gene match. CDR3 coding DNA: TGTGCCAGTAGTAACCCCCTTTCAAGGAGGGTAGGGACAGATCCAAACACCATATATTTT. It encodes CASSNPLSRRVGTDPNTIYF.

The J gene is TRBJ2-1, the V gene TRBV25-1, with unresolved D. The CDR3 runs to 17 residues. Trimming left V 1 base short and J 0 bases short, with 13 bases between. CDR1 is MGHDK, CDR2 SYGVNS, per germline. The CDR3 spells CASSESRARSSYNEQFF. The CDR3, as DNA: TGTGCCAGCAGTGAATCTAGGGCGCGGAGCTCCTACAATGAGCAGTTCTTC.